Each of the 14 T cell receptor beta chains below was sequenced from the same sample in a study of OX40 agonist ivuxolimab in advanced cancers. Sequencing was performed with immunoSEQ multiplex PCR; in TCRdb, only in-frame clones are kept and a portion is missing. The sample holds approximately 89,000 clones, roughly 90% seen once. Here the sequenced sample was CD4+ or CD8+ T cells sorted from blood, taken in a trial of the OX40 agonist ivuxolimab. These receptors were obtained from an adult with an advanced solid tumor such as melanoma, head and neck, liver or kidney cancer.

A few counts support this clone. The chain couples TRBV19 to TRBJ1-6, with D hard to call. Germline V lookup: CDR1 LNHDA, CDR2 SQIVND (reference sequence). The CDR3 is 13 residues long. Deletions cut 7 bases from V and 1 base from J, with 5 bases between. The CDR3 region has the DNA TGTGCCAGTACTGCTTCCTATAATTCACCCCTCCACTTT. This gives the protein CASTASYNSPLHF.

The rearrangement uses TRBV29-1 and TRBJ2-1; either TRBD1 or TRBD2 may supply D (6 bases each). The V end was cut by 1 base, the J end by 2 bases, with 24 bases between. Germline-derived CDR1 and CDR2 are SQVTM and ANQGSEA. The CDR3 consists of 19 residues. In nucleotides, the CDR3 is TGCAGCGTTGAAGGACCCGGGGGCAGGTCCCGTTTCCCCTACAATGAGCAGTTCTTC. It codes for CSVEGPGGRSRFPYNEQFF.

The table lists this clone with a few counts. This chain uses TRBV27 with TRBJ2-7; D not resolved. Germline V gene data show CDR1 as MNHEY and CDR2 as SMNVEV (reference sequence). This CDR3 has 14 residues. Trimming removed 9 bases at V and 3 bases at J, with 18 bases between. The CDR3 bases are TGTGCCAGTAGAACACCCGGACGGAGCTACGAGCAGTACTTC. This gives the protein CASRTPGRSYEQYF.

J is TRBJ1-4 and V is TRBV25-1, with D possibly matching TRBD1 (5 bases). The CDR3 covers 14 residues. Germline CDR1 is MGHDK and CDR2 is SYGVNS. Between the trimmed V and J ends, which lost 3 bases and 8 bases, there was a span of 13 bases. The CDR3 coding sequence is TGTGCCAGCAGTGACGAAAGCCGGACAGAAAAACTGTTTTTT. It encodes CASSDESRTEKLFF.

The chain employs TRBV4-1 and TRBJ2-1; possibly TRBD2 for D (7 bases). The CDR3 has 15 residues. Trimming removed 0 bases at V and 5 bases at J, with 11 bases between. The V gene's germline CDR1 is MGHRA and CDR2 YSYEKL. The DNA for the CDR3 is TGCGCCAGCAGCCAAGAAGGGAGGGGGGACAATGAGCAGTTCTTC. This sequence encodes CASSQEGRGDNEQFF.

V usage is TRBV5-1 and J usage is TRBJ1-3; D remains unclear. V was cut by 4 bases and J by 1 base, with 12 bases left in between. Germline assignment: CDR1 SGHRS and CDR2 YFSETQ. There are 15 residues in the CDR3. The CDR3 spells CASSNAGGSGNTIYF. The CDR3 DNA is TGCGCCAGCAGCAACGCCGGAGGGTCTGGAAACACCATATATTTT.

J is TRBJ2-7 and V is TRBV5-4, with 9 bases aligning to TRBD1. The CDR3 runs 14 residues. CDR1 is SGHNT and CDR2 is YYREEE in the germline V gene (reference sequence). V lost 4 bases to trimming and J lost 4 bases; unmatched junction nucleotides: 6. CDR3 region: CASSPTGGRYEQYF. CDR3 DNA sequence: TGTGCCAGCAGCCCAACAGGGGGCAGGTACGAGCAGTACTTC.

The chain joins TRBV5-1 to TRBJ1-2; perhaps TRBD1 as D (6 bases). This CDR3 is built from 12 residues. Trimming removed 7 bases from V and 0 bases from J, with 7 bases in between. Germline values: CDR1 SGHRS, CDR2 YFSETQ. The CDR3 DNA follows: TGCGCCAGCGGACAGACTAACTATGGCTACACCTTC. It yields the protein CASGQTNYGYTF.

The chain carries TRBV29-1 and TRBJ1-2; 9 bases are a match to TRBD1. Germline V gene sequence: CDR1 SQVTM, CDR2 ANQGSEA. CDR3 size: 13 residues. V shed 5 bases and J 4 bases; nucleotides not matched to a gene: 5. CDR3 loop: CSVYTGGSYGYTF. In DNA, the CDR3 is TGCAGCGTTTACACAGGGGGCTCCTATGGCTACACCTTC.

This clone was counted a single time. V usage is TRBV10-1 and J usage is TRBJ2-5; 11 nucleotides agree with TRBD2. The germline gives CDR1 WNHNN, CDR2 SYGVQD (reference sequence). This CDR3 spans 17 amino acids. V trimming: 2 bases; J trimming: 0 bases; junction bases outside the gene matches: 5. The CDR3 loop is CASSETTSGAYQETQYF. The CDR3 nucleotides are TGCGCCAGCAGTGAGACGACTAGCGGGGCCTACCAAGAGACCCAGTACTTC.

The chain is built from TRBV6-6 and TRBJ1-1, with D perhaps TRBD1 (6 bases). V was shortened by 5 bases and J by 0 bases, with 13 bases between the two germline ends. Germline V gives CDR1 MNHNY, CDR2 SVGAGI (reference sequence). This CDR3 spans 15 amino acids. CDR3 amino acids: CASSDPQGVNTEAFF. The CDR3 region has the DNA TGTGCCAGCAGTGATCCACAGGGAGTGAACACTGAAGCTTTCTTT.

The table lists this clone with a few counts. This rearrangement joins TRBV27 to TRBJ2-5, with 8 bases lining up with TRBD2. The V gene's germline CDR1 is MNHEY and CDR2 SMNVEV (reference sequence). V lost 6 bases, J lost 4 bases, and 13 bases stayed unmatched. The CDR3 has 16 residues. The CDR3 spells CASRGLAGRGGETQYF. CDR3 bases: TGTGCCAGCAGGGGTCTAGCGGGCCGCGGAGGAGAGACCCAGTACTTC.

The CDR3: CASSQGDRDNEKLFF. The CDR3 coding sequence is TGCGCCAGCAGCCAAGGGGACAGAGATAATGAAAAACTGTTTTTT. The chain joins TRBV4-3 to TRBJ1-4, with 7 bases aligning to TRBD1. The CDR3 covers 15 residues. The J segment lost 4 bases and the V segment lost 1 base, leaving 3 bases of the junction unmatched. Germline CDR1 and CDR2: LGHNA and YSLEER.

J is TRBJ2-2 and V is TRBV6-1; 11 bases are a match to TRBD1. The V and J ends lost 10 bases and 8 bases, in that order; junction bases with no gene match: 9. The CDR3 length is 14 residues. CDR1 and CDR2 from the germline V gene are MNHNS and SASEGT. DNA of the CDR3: TGTGCCACCTCTGGAGGACAGGGGGCTGGGGAGCTGTTTTTT. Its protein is CATSGGQGAGELFF.